A single sample is the source of the 29 T cell receptor beta chains below, sequenced in a study of metastatic and nonmetastatic thyroid tumors. TCRdb ran MiXCR on the PCR reads. Here the sample spans 15,000 or so clones, around 16% being singletons. Not a single patient had been given any form of treatment at any point before undergoing thyroid surgery. The specimen sequenced was blood. The receptors derive from a female donor with papillary thyroid cancer or a benign thyroid nodule (not recorded which). Some clones in this sample may be carry-over from other donors' samples.

The gene calls are TRBV11-2 and TRBJ1-1; D is perhaps TRBD1 (6 bases). CDR1 is SGHAT, CDR2 FQNNGV, per germline. Trimming pared 6 bases from V and 11 bases from J, leaving 19 bases between. This CDR3 has 13 amino acids. The CDR3: CASSLREGGSAFF. CDR3 DNA: TGTGCCAGCAGTCTAAGGGAGGGGGGATCGGCTTTCTTT.

This clone has at least ten counts. The chain uses TRBV15 and TRBJ2-7; 7 bases align to TRBD1. The CDR3 extends over 15 amino acids. Germline CDR1 is LNHNV and CDR2 is YYDKDF (reference sequence). Trimming took 3 bases from V and 4 from J; bases not matched to a gene: 9. CDR3 nucleotide sequence: TGTGCCACCAGCAGCCCAGGGGGAAGTTCGTACGAGCAGTACTTC. Its protein is CATSSPGGSSYEQYF.

This clone was seen many times. The chain carries TRBV10-3 and TRBJ2-1, with TRBD2 identical over 9 bases. This CDR3 has 14 amino acids. With V trimmed by 0 bases and J by 10 bases, 4 bases remained unmatched. In germline, CDR1 is ENHRY, CDR2 SYGVKD. The CDR3 here is CAISESNGLAEQFF. CDR3 sequence (DNA): TGTGCCATCAGTGAGTCTAACGGACTAGCGGAGCAGTTCTTC.

There are many counts of this clone. J is TRBJ2-7 and V is TRBV18; 10 bases are shared with TRBD1. The trim removed 3 bases at V and 7 bases at J, leaving 9 bases unmatched. The CDR3 runs 15 residues. Germline values: CDR1 KGHSH, CDR2 LQKENI. Written as DNA, the CDR3 is TGTGCCAGCTCACCCCCGGGACAGGGGAAGGGAGAGCAGTACTTC. Amino acid sequence: CASSPPGQGKGEQYF.

Concerning this clone: A read error is possible here, since a much larger clone lies one base away. This sample also contains other DNA sequences that code for the same CDR3. The chain joins TRBV18 to TRBJ1-1; D is ambiguous. Germline V gives CDR1 KGHSH, CDR2 LQKENI. This CDR3 comprises 14 residues. CDR3 loop: CASSPNQANTEAFF. In nucleotides, the CDR3 is TGTGCCAGCTCACCGAACCAGGCGAACACCGAAGCTTTCTTT.

On this clone: An end of the junction does not agree with germline; a read error may underlie this. This same CDR3 is encoded by further DNA sequences in the sample. The genes are TRBV29-1 and TRBJ2-3, with D possibly matching TRBD2 (5 bases). Per the germline V gene, CDR1 is SQVTM and CDR2 is ANQGSEA. The CDR3 has 13 amino acids. CDR3 residues: CSVGSRGTDTQYF. The CDR3 DNA sequence: TGTAGCGTTGGTTCTAGAGGCACAGATACGCAGTATTTT.

This clone showed up just a few times. The CDR3, as DNA: TGTGCCAGCACGGGTAGCGGGAGTACCCCCGGCAATGAGCAGTTCTTC. Translation gives CASTGSGSTPGNEQFF. This chain links TRBV12-3 or TRBV12-4 with TRBJ2-1; 9 bases agree with TRBD2. V lost 7 bases to trimming and J lost 6 bases; unmatched junction nucleotides: 13. The CDR3 extends over 16 amino acids.

This clone was counted only a few times. Compared with germline, one end of the junction differs, possibly owing to a read error. The V call is TRBV2, the J call TRBJ2-7; either TRBD1 or TRBD2 may fit D (5 bases each). The CDR3 length is 15 residues. Germline CDR1 and CDR2: SNHLY and FYNNEI. CDR3: CASIEIGTSTYEQYF. For the CDR3, the DNA is TGTGCCAGCATTGAAATCGGGACGTCAACCTACGAGCAGTACTTC.

A few counts support this clone. This may come from a read error, since a much larger clone is one base off. This chain joins TRBV12-5 and TRBJ1-1; D possibly corresponds to TRBD1 (5 bases). Germline CDR1 is LGHNT and CDR2 is FRNRAP. V was clipped by 7 bases and J by 1 base, with 16 bases between them. This CDR3 has 15 amino acids. CDR3 in DNA: TGTGCTAGTGTTTCCCATGGGACGAAGAACACTGAAGCTTTCTTT. Its translation is CASVSHGTKNTEAFF. The complete variable domain, with remaining parts taken from reference TRBV12-5 and TRBJ1-1, reads DARVTQTPRHKVTEMGQEVTMRCQPILGHNTVFWYRQTMMQGLELLAYFRNRAPLDDSGMPKDRFSAEMPDATLATLKIQPSEPRDSAVYFCASVSHGTKNTEAFFGQGTRLTVV.

At least ten counts were recorded for this clone. This may stem from a read error, because a much larger clone lies one nucleotide away. The rearrangement uses TRBV28 and TRBJ1-3; no clear D. The germline V gene encodes CDR1 MDHEN and CDR2 SYDVKM. This CDR3 contains 13 residues. Here the CDR3 DNA reads TGTGCCAGCAGCCAGACGGTGGGAAACACCATACATTTT. This codes for CASSQTVGNTIHF.

This clone was seen more than once but under ten times. It may be a read error: a sequence one base away is much more abundant. The chain uses TRBV4-1 and TRBJ1-1; TRBD1 might be the D (5 bases). The CDR3 length is 18 residues. Germline assignment: CDR1 MGHRA and CDR2 YSYEKL. DNA for the CDR3: TGCGCCAGCAGCCAGCACCTGGGCAGGGAAAACATGAACGCTGAAGCTTTCTTT. It encodes CASSQHLGRENMNAEAFF.

This clone came up many times. The chain employs TRBV5-1 and TRBJ1-1; D is unclear. The V and J ends lost 0 bases and 0 bases respectively, with 6 bases between them. Germline-derived CDR1 and CDR2 are SGHRS and YFSETQ. This CDR3 comprises 14 residues. Here the CDR3 reads CASSLDGLNTEAFF. The CDR3 DNA is TGCGCCAGCAGCTTGGACGGATTGAACACTGAAGCTTTCTTT.

The chain employs TRBV12-5 and TRBJ2-1; no clear D. The germline V gene encodes CDR1 LGHNT and CDR2 FRNRAP. The CDR3 has 13 residues. Trimming pared 6 bases from V and 8 bases from J, leaving 14 bases between. In DNA form, the CDR3 reads TGTGCTAGTGGCCCCCGGCTGGTGGATGAGCAGTTCTTC. It specifies CASGPRLVDEQFF. The full variable domain, rest sourced from reference TRBV12-5 and TRBJ2-1, is DARVTQTPRHKVTEMGQEVTMRCQPILGHNTVFWYRQTMMQGLELLAYFRNRAPLDDSGMPKDRFSAEMPDATLATLKIQPSEPRDSAVYFCASGPRLVDEQFFGPGTRLTVL.

There are many counts of this clone. The chain links TRBV3-1 to TRBJ2-6; D is undetermined. This CDR3 has 16 residues. With 4 bases removed from V and 3 bases from J, the gap between germline ends came to 13 bases. Per germline, CDR1 LGHDT and CDR2 YNNKEL (reference sequence). The CDR3 protein is CASSRSAIGGANVLTF. The CDR3 coding sequence is TGTGCCAGCAGCCGCTCTGCGATCGGTGGGGCCAACGTCCTGACTTTC.

Ten or more counts support this clone. This chain connects TRBV10-3 to TRBJ1-5; D ambiguous. CDR1 and CDR2 from the germline V gene are ENHRY and SYGVKD. V was shortened by 8 bases and J by 4 bases, with 9 bases between the two germline ends. This CDR3 comprises 12 residues. The CDR3, as DNA: TGTGCCATCTCTTCGAGAAATCAGCCCCAGCATTTT. Amino acids: CAISSRNQPQHF.

This clone was counted ten times or more. This chain joins TRBV13 and TRBJ1-1; D not certain. With 4 bases removed from V and 5 bases from J, the gap between germline ends came to 20 bases. Looked up from germline, CDR1 is PRHDT and CDR2 is FYEKMQ (reference sequence). The CDR3 spans 16 residues. CDR3 sequence reads: CASSSRDRALGTEAFF. The CDR3 coding sequence is TGTGCCAGCAGCTCGCGGGATAGGGCCCTGGGGACTGAAGCTTTCTTT.

Many counts were recorded for this clone. The rearrangement uses TRBV20-1 and TRBJ2-1; 10 nucleotides align to TRBD2. CDR1 is DFQATT and CDR2 is SNEGSKA in the germline V gene (reference sequence). V gave up 2 bases and J gave up 3 bases; unmatched junction bases: 7. CDR3 size: 16 residues. The CDR3 reads CSARLAGAKVYNEQFF. The CDR3 region has the DNA TGCAGTGCTAGACTAGCGGGGGCCAAGGTCTACAATGAGCAGTTCTTC.

This clone was detected ten times or more. The chain joins TRBV7-2 to TRBJ1-1; possibly TRBD1 for D (6 bases). Trimming took off 5 bases at V and 0 bases at J, with 13 bases between the two ends. Germline V gives CDR1 SGHTA, CDR2 FQGNSA. The CDR3 extends over 15 amino acids. CDR3 bases: TGTGCCAGCAGCCCCTTGGGGGCTATGAACACTGAAGCTTTCTTT. Translating gives CASSPLGAMNTEAFF.

This clone came up many times. The junction departs from germline at one end; a sequencing error may be responsible. The V and J genes are TRBV9 and TRBJ2-7; either TRBD1 or TRBD2 may supply D (5 bases each). The CDR3 consists of 15 residues. In germline, CDR1 is SGDLS, CDR2 YYNGEE. DNA of the CDR3: TGTGTCAGCAGCGTAGACGAGGGGACGGGCTACGAGCAGTACTTC. It codes for CVSSVDEGTGYEQYF.

This clone has at least ten counts. This chain joins TRBV20-1 and TRBJ2-3; D remains ambiguous. Germline lookup yields CDR1 DFQATT and CDR2 SNEGSKA (reference sequence). The V end was cut by 8 bases, the J end by 7 bases, with 13 bases between. The CDR3 has 11 residues. This chain's CDR3 is CSSNWRNTQYF. The DNA of the CDR3 is TGCAGTTCCAATTGGCGGAATACGCAGTATTTT.

This clone came up many times. The genes are TRBV7-2 and TRBJ2-2; D not certain. Trimming stripped 1 base from V and 2 bases from J, with 5 bases between. This CDR3 region has 14 residues. The germline gives CDR1 SGHTA, CDR2 FQGNSA. The CDR3, as DNA: TGTGCCAGCAGCTTAGGGGGTAACACCGGGGAGCTGTTTTTT. Its protein is CASSLGGNTGELFF.

This clone was counted at least ten times. The sample contains more than one DNA sequence encoding this CDR3. The V gene is TRBV5-1, the J gene TRBJ2-1; D call uncertain. V was trimmed by 4 bases and J by 1 base, leaving 12 bases between them. The CDR3 covers 15 residues. Germline-derived CDR1 and CDR2 are SGHRS and YFSETQ. CDR3 sequence reads: CASSAFERSYNEQFF. The CDR3, as DNA: TGCGCCAGCAGCGCCTTCGAGCGTTCCTACAATGAGCAGTTCTTC.

The V gene is TRBV5-4, the J gene TRBJ2-4; TRBD2 matches 7 bases. This CDR3 contains 15 residues. CDR1 SGHNT and CDR2 YYREEE come from the germline V gene (reference sequence). V trimming: 4 bases; J trimming: 3 bases; junction bases outside the gene matches: 7. The CDR3 spells CASSRGEVGKNIQYF. The CDR3 DNA sequence: TGTGCCAGCAGCCGGGGGGAAGTCGGCAAAAACATTCAGTACTTC.

This clone is labeled as medium-sized. This rearrangement joins TRBV12-3 or TRBV12-4 to TRBJ1-4; no reliable D call. Trimming shortened V by 6 bases and J by 6 bases, and 14 bases separated the two germline ends. This CDR3 has 14 residues. The CDR3 sequence is CASSPGIADEKLFF. For the CDR3, the DNA is TGTGCCAGCAGCCCGGGAATTGCGGATGAAAAACTGTTTTTT.

This clone came up a few times. The V call is TRBV28, the J call TRBJ1-2, with D hard to call. This CDR3 is built from 15 residues. CDR1 and CDR2 (germline): MDHEN, SYDVKM. V gave up 2 bases and J gave up 8 bases, with 18 bases separating them. CDR3 in amino acids: CASSLPTVSGGGYTF. In DNA, the CDR3 is TGTGCCAGCAGTTTACCGACGGTTTCCGGCGGGGGCTACACCTTC.

Concerning this clone: Possible read error: a much larger clone is one base away. The chain links TRBV3-1 to TRBJ2-5, with D perhaps matching TRBD2 (6 bases). Germline V gene sequence: CDR1 LGHDT, CDR2 YNNKEL (reference sequence). This CDR3 is 14 amino acids long. The CDR3 here is CASSQSPGGETLYF. In DNA, the CDR3 is TGTGCCAGCAGCCAGAGTCCCGGGGGAGAGACCCTGTACTTC.

J is TRBJ1-2 and V is TRBV30; weak D call: TRBD1 (5 bases). There are 14 residues in the CDR3. Trimming shortened V by 2 bases and J by 6 bases, and 16 bases separated the two germline ends. Germline values: CDR1 GTSNPN, CDR2 SVGIG (reference sequence). The CDR3 here is CAWSILRGEDGYTF. CDR3 bases: TGTGCCTGGAGTATTCTAAGGGGAGAGGATGGCTACACCTTC.

In this sample, this clone turned up many times. This chain links TRBV20-1 with TRBJ2-3; TRBD2 aligns across 12 bases. With 4 bases clipped from V and 5 bases from J, the junction kept 10 bases outside the gene matches. There are 16 residues in the CDR3. Germline CDR1 reads DFQATT; CDR2 reads SNEGSKA (reference sequence). CDR3 sequence reads: CSAILRLAGAIDTQYF. In DNA, the CDR3 is TGCAGTGCTATCCTCCGACTAGCGGGAGCAATAGATACGCAGTATTTT.

This clone was counted ten times or more. The CDR3 protein is CASKSADTQYF. As DNA, the CDR3 is TGTGCCAGCAAGAGCGCAGATACGCAGTATTTT. J is TRBJ2-3 and V is TRBV2, with unresolved D. The V end lost 7 bases, the J end lost 4 bases, and 6 bases lay between the germline ends. Germline CDR1 and CDR2: SNHLY and FYNNEI. The CDR3 covers 11 residues.